This T cell receptor beta chain was captured in a study of blood T cell repertoires in COVID-19. Across the whole study: Collection of acute and convalescent COVID-19 samples took place in the United States, Italy and Spain. The analysed material was cDNA or gDNA that came from T cells, B-cell-depleted T cells, or PBMCs.

This CDR3 has 15 residues. CDR1 MNHEY and CDR2 SVGAGI come from the germline V gene. V dropped 1 base and J dropped 8 bases, with 15 bases sitting between them. Per the study methods: Estimation of nucleated cell counts relied on the amplification of reference gene primers. Some clones are missing from TCRdb's copy, which holds only in-frame ones; the method was immunoSEQ multiplex PCR. The V and J calls and clone size were taken over from that table, and D and trimming were inferred from the DNA. The sample includes hundreds of thousands of clones, 85% to 90% seen only once; the top ten take more than 2.5%.

This sequence joins TRBV6-5 and TRBJ2-1; no clear D gene. This receptor was obtained from a man aged 60-69 years with acute or convalescent COVID-19. Sequencing was performed on peripheral blood. The CDR3 region is CASSYLYSRIDEQFF. In DNA form, the CDR3 reads TGTGCCAGCAGTTACTTATATAGTCGCATCGATGAGCAGTTCTTC.